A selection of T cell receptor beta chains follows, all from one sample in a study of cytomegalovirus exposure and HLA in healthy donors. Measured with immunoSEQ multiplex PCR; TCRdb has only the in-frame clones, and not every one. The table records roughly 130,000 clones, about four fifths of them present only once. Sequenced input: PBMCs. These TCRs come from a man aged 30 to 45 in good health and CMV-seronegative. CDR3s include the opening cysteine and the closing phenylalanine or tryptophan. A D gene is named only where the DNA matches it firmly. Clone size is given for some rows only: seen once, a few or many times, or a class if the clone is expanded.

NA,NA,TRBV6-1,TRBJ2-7,CASGRARYEQYF,TGTGCCAGCGGCAGGGCCCGCTACGAGCAGTACTTC
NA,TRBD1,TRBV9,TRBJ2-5,CASSVAPGQGETQYF,TGTGCCAGCAGCGTAGCCCCGGGACAGGGTGAGACCCAGTACTTC
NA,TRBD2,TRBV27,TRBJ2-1,CASTLGPSGGVNEQFF,TGTGCCAGCACTCTCGGGCCTAGCGGGGGGGTTAATGAGCAGTTCTTC
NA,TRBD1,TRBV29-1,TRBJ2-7,CSVAAPAGGQGPSREQYF,TGCAGCGTTGCGGCACCCGCTGGGGGACAGGGCCCAAGTCGGGAGCAGTACTTC
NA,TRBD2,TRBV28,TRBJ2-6,CASSVGTSGSTGANVLTF,TGTGCCAGCAGTGTCGGGACTAGCGGGAGTACTGGGGCCAACGTCCTGACTTTC
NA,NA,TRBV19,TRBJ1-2,CASSIDLSYTF,TGTGCCAGTAGTATTGACTTGAGCTACACCTTC
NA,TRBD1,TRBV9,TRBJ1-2,CASSREGTASSYGYTF,TGTGCCAGCAGCCGAGAGGGGACAGCATCCTCCTATGGCTACACCTTC
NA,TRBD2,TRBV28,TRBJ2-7,CASSLGRGSEQYF,TGTGCCAGCAGTTTAGGGAGGGGATCCGAGCAGTACTTC
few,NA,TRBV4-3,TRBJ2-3,CASSPVGGRTDTQYF,TGCGCCAGCAGCCCCGTTGGAGGGCGCACAGATACGCAGTATTTT
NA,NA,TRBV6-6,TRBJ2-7,CASRRTGSSVYEQYF,TGTGCCAGCAGACGAACGGGAAGTAGCGTCTACGAGCAGTACTTC
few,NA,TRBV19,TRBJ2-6,CASSVGTSGANVLTF,TGTGCCAGTAGTGTGGGGACATCTGGGGCCAACGTCCTGACTTTC
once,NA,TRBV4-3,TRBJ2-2,CASSQALERPHTGELFF,TGCGCCAGCAGCCAAGCTCTCGAGCGGCCTCACACCGGGGAGCTGTTTTTT
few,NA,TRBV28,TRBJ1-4,CASSLYGKLFF,TGTGCCAGCAGTTTATACGGAAAACTGTTTTTT
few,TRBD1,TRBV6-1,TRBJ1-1,CASSEEAGGGTEAFF,TGTGCCAGCAGTGAAGAAGCAGGGGGTGGCACTGAAGCTTTCTTT
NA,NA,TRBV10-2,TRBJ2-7,CASSPLRETSSYEQYF,TGCGCCAGCAGCCCACTTAGGGAGACAAGCTCCTACGAGCAGTACTTC
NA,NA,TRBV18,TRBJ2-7,CASSAQGLHEQYF,TGTGCCAGCTCGGCCCAGGGTTTACACGAGCAGTACTTC
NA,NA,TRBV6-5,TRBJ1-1,CASSYSRGRATEAFF,TGTGCCAGCAGTTACTCCCGGGGGAGGGCCACTGAAGCTTTCTTT
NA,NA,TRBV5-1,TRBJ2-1,CASSVQGEDNEQFF,TGCGCCAGCAGCGTACAGGGCGAGGACAATGAGCAGTTCTTC
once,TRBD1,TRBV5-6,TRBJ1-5,CASSRTGGMYSNQPQHF,TGTGCCAGCAGCCGGACAGGGGGGATGTATAGCAATCAGCCCCAGCATTTT
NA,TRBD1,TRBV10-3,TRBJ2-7,CATIDRAAEQYF,TGTGCCACCATCGACAGGGCGGCCGAGCAGTACTTC
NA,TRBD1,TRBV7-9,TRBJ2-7,CASSLPKDRGKKACEQYF,TGTGCCAGCAGCTTACCCAAAGACAGGGGGAAAAAGGCCTGCGAGCAGTACTTC
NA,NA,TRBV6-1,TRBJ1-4,CASLEASRGEKLFF,TGTGCCAGCCTCGAGGCCAGTCGGGGAGAAAAACTGTTTTTT
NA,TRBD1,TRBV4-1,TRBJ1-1,CASSRPDRANTEAFF,TGCGCCAGCAGCCGCCCAGACAGGGCGAACACTGAAGCTTTCTTT
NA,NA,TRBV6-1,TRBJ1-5,CASSEYRGLLQPQHF,TGTGCCAGCAGTGAATATAGGGGGTTACTACAGCCCCAGCATTTT
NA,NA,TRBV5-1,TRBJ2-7,CASSTGTGGPYEQYF,TGCGCCAGCAGCACAGGAACGGGCGGACCCTACGAGCAGTACTTC
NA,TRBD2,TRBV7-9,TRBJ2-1,CASSVGLAGANEQFF,TGTGCCAGCAGCGTGGGACTAGCGGGAGCCAATGAGCAGTTCTTC
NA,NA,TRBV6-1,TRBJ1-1,CASTEQGGAEAFF,TGTGCCAGCACAGAACAGGGTGGCGCTGAAGCTTTCTTT
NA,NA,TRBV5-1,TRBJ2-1,CASSLADSRINEQFF,TGCGCCAGCAGCTTGGCAGACAGTCGGATCAATGAGCAGTTCTTC
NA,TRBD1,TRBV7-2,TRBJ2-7,CATRTTGGYEQYF,TGTGCCACACGAACAACAGGGGGCTACGAGCAGTACTTC
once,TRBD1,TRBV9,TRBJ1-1,CASSGYRGGSEAFF,TGTGCCAGCAGCGGATACAGGGGTGGAAGTGAAGCTTTCTTT
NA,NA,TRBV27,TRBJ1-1,CASSLPEQVRPNTEAFF,TGTGCCAGCAGTCTACCGGAACAGGTGAGACCGAACACTGAAGCTTTCTTT
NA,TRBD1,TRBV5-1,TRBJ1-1,CASSLGGRGAEAFF,TGCGCCAGCAGCTTGGGGGGCAGGGGGGCTGAAGCTTTCTTT
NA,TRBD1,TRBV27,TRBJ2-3,CASSLSVQGAITDTQYF,TGTGCCAGCAGTTTATCGGTCCAGGGGGCTATTACAGATACGCAGTATTTT
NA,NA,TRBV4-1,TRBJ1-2,CASSQARGANYGYTF,TGCGCCAGCAGCCAAGCGCGGGGGGCTAACTATGGCTACACCTTC
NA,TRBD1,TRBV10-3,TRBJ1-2,CAISDRTGYGYTF,TGTGCCATCAGTGATAGGACAGGCTATGGCTACACCTTC
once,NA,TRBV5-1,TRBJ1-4,CASSLGAANEKLFF,TGCGCCAGCAGCTTGGGGGCAGCAAATGAAAAACTGTTTTTT
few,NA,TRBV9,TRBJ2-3,CASSVVLGGTDTQYF,TGTGCCAGCAGCGTAGTGCTAGGGGGCACAGATACGCAGTATTTT
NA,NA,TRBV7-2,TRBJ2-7,CASSLANSGLSSYEQYF,TGTGCCAGCAGCTTAGCGAACAGCGGATTGAGCTCCTACGAGCAGTACTTC
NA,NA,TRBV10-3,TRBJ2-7,CAISDPGYEQYF,TGTGCCATCAGTGACCCGGGGTACGAGCAGTACTTC
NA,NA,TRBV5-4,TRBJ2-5,CASSTGVKETQYF,TGTGCCAGCAGCACGGGAGTAAAGGAGACCCAGTACTTC
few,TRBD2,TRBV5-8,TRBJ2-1,CASSYGLAGRNEQFF,TGTGCCAGCAGCTACGGACTAGCGGGACGGAATGAGCAGTTCTTC
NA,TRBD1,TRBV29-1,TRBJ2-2,CSVEGTGGTGELFF,TGCAGCGTTGAGGGAACAGGGGGAACCGGGGAGCTGTTTTTT
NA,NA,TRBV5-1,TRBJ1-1,CASSLDRPTATEAFF,TGCGCCAGCAGCTTGGATCGGCCGACAGCCACTGAAGCTTTCTTT
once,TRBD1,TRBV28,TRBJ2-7,CASRDRGLSYEQYF,TGTGCCAGCAGGGACAGGGGTTTGTCCTACGAGCAGTACTTC
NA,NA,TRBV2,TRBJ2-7,CASSEARSEVSGQYF,TGTGCCAGCAGTGAAGCGCGGAGCGAGGTGTCGGGGCAGTACTTC
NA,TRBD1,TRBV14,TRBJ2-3,CASSQNAGGADTQYF,TGTGCCAGCAGCCAAAACGCAGGGGGCGCAGATACGCAGTATTTT
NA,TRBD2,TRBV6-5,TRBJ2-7,CASSPSGGQYEQYF,TGTGCCAGCAGTCCTAGCGGGGGACAGTACGAGCAGTACTTC
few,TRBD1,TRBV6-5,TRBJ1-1,CASRSTGDTEAFF,TGTGCCAGCAGGTCTACAGGGGACACTGAAGCTTTCTTT
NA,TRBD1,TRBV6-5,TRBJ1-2,CASRRRRGPNYGYTF,TGTGCCAGCAGGCGTCGCAGGGGGCCTAACTATGGCTACACCTTC
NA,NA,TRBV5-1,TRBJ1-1,CASSLSGQATEAFF,TGCGCCAGCAGCTTGTCAGGGCAGGCCACTGAAGCTTTCTTT
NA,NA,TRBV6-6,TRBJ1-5,CARFNRVWCNQPQHF,TGTGCCAGGTTTAACAGGGTATGGTGCAATCAGCCCCAGCATTTT
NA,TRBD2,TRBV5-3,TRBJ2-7,CARSLGTRTSTHEQYF,TGTGCCAGAAGCTTGGGGACTAGGACGAGCACCCACGAGCAGTACTTC
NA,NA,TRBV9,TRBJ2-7,CASSSQGYEQYF,TGTGCCAGCAGCTCACAGGGTTACGAGCAGTACTTC
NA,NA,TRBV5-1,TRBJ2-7,CASSLGPDKTYEQYF,TGCGCCAGCAGCTTGGGCCCAGACAAAACCTACGAGCAGTACTTC
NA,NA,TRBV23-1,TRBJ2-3,CARRPDYRTDTQYF,TGCGCCAGGAGACCGGACTACCGCACAGATACGCAGTATTTT
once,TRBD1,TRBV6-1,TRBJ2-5,CASSTGTDVFGQYF,TGTGCCAGCAGCACCGGGACAGACGTTTTTGGGCAGTACTTC
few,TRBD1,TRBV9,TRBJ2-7,CASSVGQGFDEQYF,TGTGCCAGCAGCGTAGGACAGGGTTTCGACGAGCAGTACTTC
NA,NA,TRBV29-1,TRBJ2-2,CSVAQQGHGELFF,TGCAGCGTTGCCCAACAGGGCCACGGGGAGCTGTTTTTT
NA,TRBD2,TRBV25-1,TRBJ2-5,CASSIAGGRETQYF,TGTGCCAGCAGTATAGCGGGGGGCAGAGAGACCCAGTACTTC
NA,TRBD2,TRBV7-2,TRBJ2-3,CASSLTSGGGTDTQYF,TGTGCCAGCAGCTTGACTAGCGGGGGGGGCACAGATACGCAGTATTTT